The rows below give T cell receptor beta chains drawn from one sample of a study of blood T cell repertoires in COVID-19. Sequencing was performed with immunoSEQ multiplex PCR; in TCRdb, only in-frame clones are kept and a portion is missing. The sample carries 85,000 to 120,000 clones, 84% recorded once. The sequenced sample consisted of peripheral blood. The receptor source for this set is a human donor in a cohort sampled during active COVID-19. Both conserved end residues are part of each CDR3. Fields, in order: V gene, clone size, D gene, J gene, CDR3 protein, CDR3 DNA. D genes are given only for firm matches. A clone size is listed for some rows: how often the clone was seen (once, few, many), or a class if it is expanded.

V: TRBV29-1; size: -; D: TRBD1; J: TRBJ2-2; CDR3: CSVGQGARGTGELFF; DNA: TGCAGCGTGGGGCAGGGGGCAAGGGGAACCGGGGAGCTGTTTTTT
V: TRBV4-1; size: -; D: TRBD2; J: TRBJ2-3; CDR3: CASSEATSVPDTQYF; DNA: TGCGCCAGCAGCGAAGCGACTAGCGTCCCAGATACGCAGTATTTT
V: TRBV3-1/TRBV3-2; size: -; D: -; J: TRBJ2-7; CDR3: CASSQSDRKYF; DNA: TGTGCCAGCAGCCAAAGCGACAGAAAGTACTTC
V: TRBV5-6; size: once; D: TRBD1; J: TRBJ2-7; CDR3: CASSAGPDRNSYEQYF; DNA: TGTGCCAGCAGCGCTGGGCCGGACAGGAACTCCTACGAGCAGTACTTC
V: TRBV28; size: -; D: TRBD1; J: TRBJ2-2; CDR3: CASSNPGQGEGELFF; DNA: TGTGCCAGCAGTAACCCGGGACAGGGTGAAGGGGAGCTGTTTTTT
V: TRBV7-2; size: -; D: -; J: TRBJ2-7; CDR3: CASSLRTASYEQYF; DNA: TGTGCCAGCAGCCTCCGGACAGCCTCCTACGAGCAGTACTTC
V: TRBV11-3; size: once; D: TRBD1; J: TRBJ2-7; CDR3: CASSPGTGGYEQYF; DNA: TGTGCCAGCAGCCCGGGGACAGGGGGGTACGAGCAGTACTTC
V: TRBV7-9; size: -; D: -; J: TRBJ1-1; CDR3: CAPSRDNTEAFF; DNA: TGTGCCCCGTCGAGGGATAACACTGAAGCTTTCTTT
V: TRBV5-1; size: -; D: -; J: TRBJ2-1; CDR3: CAAPPESSYNEQFF; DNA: TGCGCAGCCCCCCCGGAGAGCTCCTACAATGAGCAGTTCTTC
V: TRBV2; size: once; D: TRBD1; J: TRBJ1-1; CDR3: CASQQGAGNTEAFF; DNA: TGTGCCAGTCAACAGGGGGCGGGGAACACTGAAGCTTTCTTT
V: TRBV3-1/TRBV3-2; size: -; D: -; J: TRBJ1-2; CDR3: CASSQESRARGYTF; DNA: TGTGCCAGCAGCCAAGAATCCAGGGCGAGGGGCTACACCTTC
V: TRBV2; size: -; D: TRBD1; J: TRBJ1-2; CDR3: CASSDGTGSNYGYTF; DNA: TGTGCCAGCAGTGATGGGACAGGGTCTAACTATGGCTACACCTTC
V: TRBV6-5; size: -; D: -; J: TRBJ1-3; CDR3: CASHTPGNTIYF; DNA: TGTGCCAGCCACACCCCTGGAAACACCATATATTTT
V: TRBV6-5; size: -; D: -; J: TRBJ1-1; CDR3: CASSYWTGTEAFF; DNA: TGTGCCAGCAGTTACTGGACTGGCACTGAAGCTTTCTTT